This T cell receptor (beta chain) was sequenced during a study of cytomegalovirus exposure and HLA in healthy donors. On the study more broadly: Inside one of the first data releases sat about 85 million unique TCRs taken from HLA-typed donors. Study-level points and caveats: In an earlier analysis, in some 500 donors, most V segments appeared productive either ~87% or ~30% of the time. Cytomegalovirus status, reportedly, was diagnosed with high specificity and sensitivity by the classifier. Most likely, a cluster of highly shared sequence variants arose as a sequencing artifact.

V lost 4 bases and J lost 3; bases outside the gene matches: 13. Germline CDR1 reads LGHNA; CDR2 reads YSLEER. The CDR3 totals 19 residues. The PCR employed 60 Vbeta primers together with 13 Jbeta primers. Clones were read by immunoSEQ multiplex PCR, and TCRdb kept only the in-frame ones, dropping some. Of under 120,000 clones in the sample, roughly 85% were seen once. As to this clone: The antigen remains unidentified.

The J gene is TRBJ2-2, the V gene TRBV4-3; 11 bases line up with TRBD2. The sequence was obtained from a woman aged 40 to 50 in good health and CMV-seronegative. Source material: PBMCs. The CDR3 coding sequence is TGCGCCAGCAGCCGACGTCGATTAGCGGGAGGGCCTCACACCGGGGAGCTGTTTTTT. Amino acid sequence: CASSRRRLAGGPHTGELFF.